This T cell receptor beta chain emerged from a study of Graves' ophthalmopathy and Graves' hyperthyroidism. Germline CDR1 reads KGHDR; CDR2 reads SFDVKD. V was pared by 3 bases and J by 7 bases, with 14 bases between. CDR3 length equals 14 residues. Amplifying from RNA transcripts, the study obtained TCR beta CDR3 regions. First-round RT-PCR with HTBI primers preceded a second-round multiplex PCR. TCRdb ran MiXCR on the multiplex PCR reads and lists one entry per CDR3 protein. The data contain some 380,000 distinct CDR3 sequences, just over 15% of them singletons. It was on clinical symptoms, serum thyroxine, TRAb, thyroid ultrasound and orbital computed tomography that diagnosis relied.

V is TRBV24-1 and J is TRBJ1-2; D is unclear. This receptor was obtained from a woman younger than 35 with stable Graves' hyperthyroidism. Sequencing was carried out using peripheral blood. In nucleotides, the CDR3 is TGTGCCACCAGTGATCAACAGCGGGCCTCTGGCTACACCTTC. This sequence encodes CATSDQQRASGYTF.